Given below is one T cell receptor (beta chain) in context. The antigen remains unidentified. Then a second PCR, running roughly 6 to 12 cycles, was carried out with a sample-barcoded 5' primer and a J-beta primer mix. The template-switch adaptor, which had 12 random nucleotides, put a tag on each cDNA molecule. Researchers report that each sample yielded at least 3 million CDR3-containing paired-end reads. TCRdb itself ran the 5' RACE reads through MiXCR, one entry per CDR3 protein. Of 650,000 to 950,000 distinct CDR3 sequences listed, approximately 48% are singletons. The data belong to a study of blood T cells in healthy people across ages. Findings and limits, study-wide: Greater diversity and more naive CD4+ cells were seen in long-lived donors than in aged donors.

CDR1 ENHRY and CDR2 SYGVKD come from the germline V gene. There are 16 residues in the CDR3. After removal of 4 bases from V and 5 bases from J, the junction contained 10 bases not matched to a gene. Approximately 9.2 milliliters was the volume of peripheral blood drawn from each donor. The chain has TRBV10-3 and TRBJ2-7; 11 bases fit TRBD2. Input material: blood. This clonotype was sampled from a man aged 55 to 70 in good health. The CDR3 reads CAISGGVAGGRNEQYF. The CDR3 nucleotides are TGTGCCATCAGTGGAGGGGTAGCGGGGGGGCGGAACGAGCAGTACTTC.